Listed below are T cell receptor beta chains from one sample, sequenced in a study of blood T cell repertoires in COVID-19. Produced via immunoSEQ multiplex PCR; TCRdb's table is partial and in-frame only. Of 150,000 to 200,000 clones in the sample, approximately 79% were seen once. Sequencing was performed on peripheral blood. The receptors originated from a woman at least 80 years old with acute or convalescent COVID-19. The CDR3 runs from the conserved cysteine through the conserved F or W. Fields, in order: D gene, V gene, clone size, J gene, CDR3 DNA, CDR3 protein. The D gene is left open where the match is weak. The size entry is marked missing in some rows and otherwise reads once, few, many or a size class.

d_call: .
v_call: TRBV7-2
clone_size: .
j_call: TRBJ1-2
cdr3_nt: TGTGCCAGCAGCTTAGGTCAGATTAACTATGGCTACACCTTC
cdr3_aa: CASSLGQINYGYTF

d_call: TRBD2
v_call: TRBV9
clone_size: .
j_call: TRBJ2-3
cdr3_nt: TGTGCCAGCAGTGATGCCCGGGGCGGGGGGCCCACAGATACGCAGTATTTT
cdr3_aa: CASSDARGGGPTDTQYF

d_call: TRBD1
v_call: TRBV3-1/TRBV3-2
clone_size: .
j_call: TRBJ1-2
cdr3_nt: TGTGCCAGCAGCCAAGCTGTTAGGGGGCTTCACTTC
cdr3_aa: CASSQAVRGLHF

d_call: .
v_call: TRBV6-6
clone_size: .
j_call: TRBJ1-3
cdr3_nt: TGTGCCAGCAGTTACATCCGAGCTGGAAACACCATATATTTT
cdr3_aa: CASSYIRAGNTIYF

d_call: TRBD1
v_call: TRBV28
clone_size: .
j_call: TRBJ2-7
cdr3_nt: TGTGCCAGCAGTCCAGGAGGGACAGGGGGCCGAAACGAGCAGTACTTC
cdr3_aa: CASSPGGTGGRNEQYF

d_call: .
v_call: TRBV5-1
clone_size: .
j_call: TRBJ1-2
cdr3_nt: TGCGCCAGCAGCCCCGGCCCCCCAGGGGACTATGGCTACACCTTC
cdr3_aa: CASSPGPPGDYGYTF

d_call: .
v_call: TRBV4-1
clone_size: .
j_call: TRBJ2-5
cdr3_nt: TGCGCCAGCAGCCAATTTCCAGGGAACCAAGAGACCCAGTACTTC
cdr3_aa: CASSQFPGNQETQYF

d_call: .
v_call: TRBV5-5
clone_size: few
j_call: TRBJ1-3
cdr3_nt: TGTGCCAGCAGCTCCCCAGGGGACGGAAACACCATATATTTT
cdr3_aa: CASSSPGDGNTIYF

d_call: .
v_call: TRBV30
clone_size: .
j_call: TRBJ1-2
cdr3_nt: TGTGCCTGGAGTCGACATTCGGACTATGGCTACACCTTC
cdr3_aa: CAWSRHSDYGYTF

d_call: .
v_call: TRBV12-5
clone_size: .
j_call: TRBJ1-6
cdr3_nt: TGTGCTAGTGGTTTGAGCATTAATTCACCCCTCCACTTT
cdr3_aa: CASGLSINSPLHF

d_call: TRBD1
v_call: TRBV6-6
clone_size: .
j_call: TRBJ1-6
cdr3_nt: TGTGCCAGCAGTTATCTGGACAGGGGAAATTCACCCCTCCACTTT
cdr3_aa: CASSYLDRGNSPLHF

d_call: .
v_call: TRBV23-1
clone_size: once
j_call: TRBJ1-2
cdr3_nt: TGCGCCAGCACCAAGGGCCGGAGGTCTAACTATGGCTACACCTTC
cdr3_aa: CASTKGRRSNYGYTF

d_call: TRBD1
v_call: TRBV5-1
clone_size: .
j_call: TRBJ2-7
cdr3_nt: TGCGCCACAAGCCCGGGGACAGGACACTACGAGCAGTACTTC
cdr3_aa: CATSPGTGHYEQYF

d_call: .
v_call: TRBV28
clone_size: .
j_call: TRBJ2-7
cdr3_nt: TGTGCCAGCACCCTTGGGGGGGCGCCATGGGAGCAGTACTTC
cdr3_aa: CASTLGGAPWEQYF

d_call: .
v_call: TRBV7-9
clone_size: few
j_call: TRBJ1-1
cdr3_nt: TGTGCCAGCAGCTTAGGCCCGCAGGGCACCACTGAAGCTTTCTTT
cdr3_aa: CASSLGPQGTTEAFF

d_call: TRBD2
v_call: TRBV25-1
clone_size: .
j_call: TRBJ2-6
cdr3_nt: TGTGCCAGCAGTGAATCCTTAGCGGGGGGGGCCAACGTCCTGACTTTC
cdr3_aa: CASSESLAGGANVLTF

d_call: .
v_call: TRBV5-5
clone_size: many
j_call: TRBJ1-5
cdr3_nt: TGTGCCAGCAGCTTGAGACCCGAGCTCGGGAGCAATCAGCCCCAGCATTTT
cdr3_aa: CASSLRPELGSNQPQHF